The clone carrying this T cell receptor beta chain was seen at least ten times. Antigen: not known. The data belong to a study of Graves' ophthalmopathy and Graves' hyperthyroidism. On the study more broadly: A follow-up of 18 months without ophthalmopathy meant that hyperthyroidism was stable.

Beta-chain TCR CDR3 regions were amplified from RNA transcripts. The workflow started with a first-round RT-PCR run with HTBI primers and then moved on to a second-round multiplex PCR. From the multiplex PCR reads, TCRdb called clonotypes with MiXCR, one entry per CDR3 protein. The data contain around 590,000 distinct CDR3 sequences, less than 40% of them singletons. New diagnoses, under 2 months' duration, and ages 18 to 65 characterized the hyperthyroidism patients. Germline V CDR1 and CDR2: SGHRS, YFSETQ. The CDR3 has 14 residues. V was trimmed by 0 bases and J by 8 bases, leaving 14 bases between them. Study-wide results and caveats: Among expanded thyroid clonotypes above 0.001 frequency, most also occurred in blood. Sensitivity of around 85% and specificity of about 81% were achieved when a 13-signature model separated ophthalmopathy from stable hyperthyroidism.

The sequenced sample consisted of peripheral blood or thyroid tissue (not recorded which). V gene TRBV5-1 combines with J gene TRBJ1-2; D is ambiguous. The TCR sequence derives from an adult man with Graves' hyperthyroidism. The CDR3 DNA follows: TGCGCCAGCAGCTTGGCCACATATCAAGGAGGCTACACCTTC. The encoded protein is CASSLATYQGGYTF.